In its sample, the clone carrying this TCR beta chain was seen many times. Trimming cost V 3 bases and J 6 bases; bases outside gene matches: 7. Germline V CDR1 and CDR2: SGHTA, FQGNSA. The CDR3 loop spans 14 amino acids. The data belong to a study of T-cell reconstitution after alpha-beta-depleted transplantation in children. For TCRbeta, the library was prepared with unique molecular identifiers. MiXCR was run by TCRdb on the PCR reads, yielding one entry per CDR3 protein. The sample yields 200,000 to 300,000 distinct CDR3 sequences, 12% seen once. The receptor's source is a human donor who donated a stem cell graft to a child with acute lymphoblastic leukemia. The sample here was PBMCs from the stem cell graft donor, taken from the stem cell graft. The genes are TRBV7-2 and TRBJ1-2; 7 positions agree with TRBD1. The CDR3 DNA sequence: TGTGCCAGCAGCTTGGACAGGATAGAAGATGGCTACACCTTC. It is translated as CASSLDRIEDGYTF.